Detailed here is one T cell receptor (beta chain). These data come from a study of T cells after yellow fever vaccination. Universal primer sites and UMIs were introduced during 5'RACE template-switching synthesis of TCR cDNA. A single record per CDR3 protein comes from TCRdb applying MiXCR to the 5' RACE reads. The profile shows around 120,000 distinct CDR3 sequences, approximately 7.1% of them singletons. This TCR derives from a man between 18 and 29 years old who received the YFV17D yellow fever vaccine. The sequencing here drew on CD4+ T cells sorted from PBMCs, taken approximately 40 days after the first yellow fever vaccination.

The CDR3 sequence: CASSFVGTGTPGELFF. Written as DNA, the CDR3 is TGTGCCAGCAGCTTTGTAGGGACAGGGACCCCCGGGGAGCTGTTTTTT. The chain couples TRBV11-2 to TRBJ2-2; 9 bases agree with TRBD1. Per germline, CDR1 SGHAT and CDR2 FQNNGV. The ends lost 3 bases at V and 6 bases at J; junction bases unmatched: 8. CDR3 size: 16 residues.